This TCR beta chain was sequenced in a study of CXCR3-negative and CXCR3-positive naive CD8 T cells. Study results and limitations: When CXCR3-positive naive cells were set against CXCR3-negative naive cells, the former had more hydrophobic TRB CDR3s.

CDR1 is SQVTM and CDR2 is ANQGSEA in the germline V gene. The CDR3 consists of 14 residues. As for this clonotype: Its antigen is not identified.

Libraries of TRB cDNA were made by 5' RACE and carried UMIs. With the 5' RACE reads reprocessed, TCRdb shows one record per CDR3 protein and no DNA. In all, the sample yields roughly 8,100 distinct CDR3 sequences. Sequences were obtained from naive CXCR3+ CD8+ T cells from blood. As for subset: CD45RO-CCR7+CD27+CD95- naive CD8+ T cells expressing CXCR3 (TNR3+). The receptor was derived from a human donor in good health. Some clones in this sample may be carry-over from other donors' samples. The rearrangement links TRBV29-1 to TRBJ2-1; as DNA is missing, the TRBD1 call by TCRdb cannot be tested. CDR3 sequence: CSVEGTGVNFGQFF.